This TCR beta chain stems from a study of CD8+ T cells in alopecia areata. Study results and limitations: While patients received tofacitinib, many expanded lesional clones remained present in scalp and blood. Clonality in lesional scalp, especially alopecia totalis/universalis, exceeded that of normal scalp.

Following extraction, RNA underwent reverse transcription to cDNA, which served as the sequencing template. Sequenced by immunoSEQ multiplex PCR; TCRdb stores in-frame clones only, minus some. The table shows 190,000 or so clones, with around 50% occurring only once. This clone came up once. Antigen specificity is unknown. This CDR3 spans 13 amino acids. Trimming stripped 0 bases from V and 2 bases from J, with 5 bases between. The germline V gene encodes CDR1 SGHRS and CDR2 YFSETQ. Treatment here: oral pan-JAK inhibitor, 5-10 mg twice daily. This chain connects TRBV5-1 to TRBJ1-2; the D is unclear. The sequences come from CD8+ T cells sorted from blood, collected at week 24, from a patient treated with tofacitinib. This receptor was obtained from a human donor with alopecia areata. CDR3 amino acids: CASSLAPNYGYTF. The CDR3 region has the DNA TGCGCCAGCAGCTTGGCTCCGAACTATGGCTACACCTTC.